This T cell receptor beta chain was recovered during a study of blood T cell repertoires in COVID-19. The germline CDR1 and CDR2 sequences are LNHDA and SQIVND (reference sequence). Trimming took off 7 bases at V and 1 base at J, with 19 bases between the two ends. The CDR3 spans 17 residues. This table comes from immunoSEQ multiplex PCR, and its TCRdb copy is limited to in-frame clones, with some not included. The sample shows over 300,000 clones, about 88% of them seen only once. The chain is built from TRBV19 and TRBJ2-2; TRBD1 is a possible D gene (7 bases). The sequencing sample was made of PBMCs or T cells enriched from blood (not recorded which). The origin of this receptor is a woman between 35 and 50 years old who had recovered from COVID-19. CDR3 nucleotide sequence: TGTGCCAGTACCCTCGCAGGGGGGCTTTTGAACACCGGGGAGCTGTTTTTT. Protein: CASTLAGGLLNTGELFF.